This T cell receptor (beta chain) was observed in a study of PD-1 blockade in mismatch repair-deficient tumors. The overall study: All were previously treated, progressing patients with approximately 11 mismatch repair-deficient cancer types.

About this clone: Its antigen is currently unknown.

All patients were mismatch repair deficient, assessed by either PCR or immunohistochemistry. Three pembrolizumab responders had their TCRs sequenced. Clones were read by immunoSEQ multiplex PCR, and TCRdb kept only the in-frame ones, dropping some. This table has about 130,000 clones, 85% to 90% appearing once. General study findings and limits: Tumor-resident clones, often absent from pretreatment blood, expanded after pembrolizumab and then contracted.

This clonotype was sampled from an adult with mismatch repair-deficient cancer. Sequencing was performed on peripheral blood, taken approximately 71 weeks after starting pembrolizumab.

For the CDR3, the DNA is TGTGCCAGCAGCTTTGAATGGGTCAGAGGTCGTCGGGAGCAGTACTTC. This translates into CASSFEWVRGRREQYF. The chain joins TRBV7-6 to TRBJ2-7; D uncertain. The CDR3 extends over 16 amino acids. CDR1 is SGHVS and CDR2 is FNYEAQ in the germline V gene. V dropped 3 bases and J dropped 7 bases, with 22 bases sitting between them.